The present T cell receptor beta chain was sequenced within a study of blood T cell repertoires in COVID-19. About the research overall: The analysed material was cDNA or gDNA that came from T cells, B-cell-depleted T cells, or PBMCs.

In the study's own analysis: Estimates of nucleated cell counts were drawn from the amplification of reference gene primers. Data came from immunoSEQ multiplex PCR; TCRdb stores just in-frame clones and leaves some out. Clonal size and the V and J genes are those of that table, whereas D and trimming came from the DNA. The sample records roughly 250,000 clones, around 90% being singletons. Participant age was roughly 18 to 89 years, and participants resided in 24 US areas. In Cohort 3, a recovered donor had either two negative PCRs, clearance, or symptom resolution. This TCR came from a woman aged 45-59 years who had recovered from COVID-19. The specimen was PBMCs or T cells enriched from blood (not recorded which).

CDR3 region: CSAEGRGLGEAFF. The CDR3, as DNA: TGCAGCGCCGAGGGCAGGGGGTTGGGTGAAGCTTTCTTT. The chain couples TRBV29-1 to TRBJ1-1; TRBD1 matches at 7 bases. The length of the CDR3 is 13 residues. Germline V gene lookup returns CDR1 SQVTM and CDR2 ANQGSEA. The J segment lost 7 bases and the V segment lost 7 bases, leaving 12 bases of the junction unmatched. The full variable domain, in which reference TRBV29-1 and TRBJ1-1 provide the parts outside the CDR3, is SAVISQKPSRDICQRGTSLTIQCQVDSQVTMMFWYRQQPGQSLTLIATANQGSEATYESGFVIDKFPISRPNLTFSTLTVSNMSPEDSSIYLCSAEGRGLGEAFFGQGTRLTVV.